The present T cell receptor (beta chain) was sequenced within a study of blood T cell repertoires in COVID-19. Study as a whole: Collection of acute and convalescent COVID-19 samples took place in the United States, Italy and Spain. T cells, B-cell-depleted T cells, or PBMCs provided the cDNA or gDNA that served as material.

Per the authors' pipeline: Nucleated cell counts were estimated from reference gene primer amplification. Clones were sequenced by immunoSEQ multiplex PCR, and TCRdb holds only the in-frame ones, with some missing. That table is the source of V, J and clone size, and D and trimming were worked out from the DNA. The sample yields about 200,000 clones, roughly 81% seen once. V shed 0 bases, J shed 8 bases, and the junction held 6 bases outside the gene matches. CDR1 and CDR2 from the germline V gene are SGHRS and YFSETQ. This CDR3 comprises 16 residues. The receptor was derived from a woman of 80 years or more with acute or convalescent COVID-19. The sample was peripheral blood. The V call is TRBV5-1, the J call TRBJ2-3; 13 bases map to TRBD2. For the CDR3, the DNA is TGCGCCAGCAGCTTGGGGACTAGCGGGAGAATGGGTACGCAGTATTTT. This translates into CASSLGTSGRMGTQYF. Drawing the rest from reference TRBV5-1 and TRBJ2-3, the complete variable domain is KAGVTQTPRYLIKTRGQQVTLSCSPISGHRSVSWYQQTPGQGLQFLFEYFSETQRNKGNFPGRFSGRQFSNSRSEMNVSTLELGDSALYLCASSLGTSGRMGTQYFGPGTRLTVL.